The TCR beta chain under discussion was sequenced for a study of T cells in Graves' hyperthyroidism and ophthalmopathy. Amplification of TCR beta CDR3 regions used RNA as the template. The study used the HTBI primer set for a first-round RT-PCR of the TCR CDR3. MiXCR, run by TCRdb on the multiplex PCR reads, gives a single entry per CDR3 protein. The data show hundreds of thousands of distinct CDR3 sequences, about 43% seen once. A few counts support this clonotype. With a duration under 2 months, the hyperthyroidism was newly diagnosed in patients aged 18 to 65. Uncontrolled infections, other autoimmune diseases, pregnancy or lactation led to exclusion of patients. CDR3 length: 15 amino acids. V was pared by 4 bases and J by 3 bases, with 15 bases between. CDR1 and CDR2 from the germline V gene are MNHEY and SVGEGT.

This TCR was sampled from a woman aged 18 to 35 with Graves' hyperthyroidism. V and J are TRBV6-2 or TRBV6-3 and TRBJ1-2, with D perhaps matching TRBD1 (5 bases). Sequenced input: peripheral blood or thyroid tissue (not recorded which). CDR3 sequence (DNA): TGTGCCAGCAGTTCCTCGTCCGGGACTTACTATGGCTACACCTTC. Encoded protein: CASSSSSGTYYGYTF.